Each of the 26 T cell receptor beta chains below was sequenced from the same sample in a study of CD8 T cells in Susac syndrome. Random hexamers were used to reverse transcribe roughly 0.45 to 1 ug of RNA. From the immunoSEQ multiplex PCR reads, TCRdb called clonotypes with MiXCR, one entry per CDR3 protein. The sample holds 95,000 to 150,000 distinct CDR3 sequences, around 94% seen once. Input material: CD8+ T cells from PBMCs. These receptors were obtained from a human donor with Susac syndrome.

This chain links TRBV4-3 with TRBJ2-7; 7 bases line up with TRBD1. V lost 2 bases to trimming and J lost 0 bases; unmatched junction nucleotides: 7. Germline CDR1 reads LGHNA; CDR2 reads YSLEER. The length of the CDR3 is 16 residues. This CDR3 reads CASSQYYRGSSYEQYF. The CDR3 region has the DNA TGCGCCAGCAGCCAATATTACAGGGGAAGCTCCTACGAGCAGTACTTC.

The rearrangement uses TRBV20-1 and TRBJ2-5; D is undetermined. The CDR3 has 13 residues. Germline values: CDR1 DFQATT, CDR2 SNEGSKA (reference sequence). With 3 bases removed from V and 2 bases from J, the gap between germline ends came to 10 bases. The DNA of the CDR3 is TGCAGTGCTAGGGTTCCAGTACAAGAGACCCAGTACTTC. Residues: CSARVPVQETQYF.

V usage is TRBV20-1 and J usage is TRBJ1-4; TRBD1 matches 7 bases. Unmatched junction bases numbered 7, after V lost 7 bases and J lost 5 bases. This CDR3 comprises 13 residues. CDR1 is DFQATT and CDR2 is SNEGSKA in the germline V gene (reference sequence). In DNA, the CDR3 is TGCAGTGTCGGAGGGACAGCGAATGAAAAACTGTTTTTT. This translates into CSVGGTANEKLFF.

The chain has TRBV29-1 and TRBJ2-7; tentatively, D is TRBD2 (6 bases). Germline V CDR1 and CDR2: SQVTM, ANQGSEA. The CDR3 is 11 amino acids. The ends were cut back, 7 bases at V and 5 bases at J, with 12 bases in the middle. CDR3 sequence: CSAMGLNEQYF. DNA for the CDR3: TGCAGCGCTATGGGACTGAACGAGCAGTACTTC.

The rearrangement links TRBV5-6 to TRBJ1-1, with no clear D. With 5 bases removed from V and 8 bases from J, the gap between germline ends came to 16 bases. Germline CDR1 and CDR2: SGHDT and YYEEEE. This CDR3 is 13 amino acids long. This chain's CDR3 is CASRPGPSVEAFF. The CDR3 nucleotides are TGTGCCAGCAGACCGGGCCCCTCCGTAGAAGCTTTCTTT.

The V and J genes are TRBV29-1 and TRBJ1-1; D might be TRBD1 (5 bases). V was cut by 7 bases and J by 2 bases, with 14 bases left in between. CDR3 size: 13 residues. CDR1 SQVTM and CDR2 ANQGSEA come from the germline V gene. In DNA, the CDR3 is TGCAGCGCCGATGACAGCTCTAACACTGAAGCTTTCTTT. Protein sequence: CSADDSSNTEAFF. The entire variable domain, with the rest obtained from reference TRBV29-1 and TRBJ1-1, is as follows: SAVISQKPSRDICQRGTSLTIQCQVDSQVTMMFWYRQQPGQSLTLIATANQGSEATYESGFVIDKFPISRPNLTFSTLTVSNMSPEDSSIYLCSADDSSNTEAFFGQGTRLTVV.

The chain uses TRBV9 and TRBJ2-7, with D possibly being TRBD2 (5 bases). Germline V gives CDR1 SGDLS, CDR2 YYNGEE. CDR3 length: 15 amino acids. V was shortened by 0 bases and J by 6 bases, with 16 bases between the two germline ends. The CDR3 is CASSVENGVTGEQYF. The CDR3 DNA sequence: TGTGCCAGCAGCGTAGAGAACGGGGTGACCGGCGAGCAGTACTTC. The full variable domain, rest sourced from reference TRBV9 and TRBJ2-7, is DSGVTQTPKHLITATGQRVTLRCSPRSGDLSVYWYQQSLDQGLQFLIQYYNGEERAKGNILERFSAQQFPDLHSELNLSSLELGDSALYFCASSVENGVTGEQYFGPGTRLTVT.

This chain links TRBV14 with TRBJ1-2; a weak D match, TRBD1 (5 bases). V gave up 4 bases and J gave up 5 bases, with 23 bases separating them. The CDR3 runs 17 residues. Germline V gene lookup returns CDR1 SGHDN and CDR2 FVKESK. The CDR3 sequence: CASSPPPRTGQGYGYTF. As DNA, the CDR3 is TGTGCCAGCAGCCCACCCCCACGAACCGGGCAGGGTTATGGCTACACCTTC.

This clonotype occurred once. This chain joins TRBV27 and TRBJ1-6; D is perhaps TRBD1 (6 bases). Trimming left V 2 bases short and J 7 bases short, with 6 bases between. The CDR3 runs 13 residues. Germline lookup yields CDR1 MNHEY and CDR2 SMNVEV (reference sequence). The CDR3 here is CASSLGTNSPLHF. The CDR3 region has the DNA TGTGCCAGCAGTTTAGGGACAAATTCACCCCTCCACTTT.

This sequence joins TRBV13 and TRBJ1-2; no definite D call. The CDR3 spans 13 residues. Trimming took 4 bases from V and 4 from J, leaving 10 bases between them. Germline V gives CDR1 PRHDT, CDR2 FYEKMQ (reference sequence). The CDR3 reads CASSSEPGYGYTF. CDR3 DNA sequence: TGTGCCAGCAGCTCAGAACCGGGCTATGGCTACACCTTC.

The chain links TRBV4-1 to TRBJ2-3, with 14 bases matching TRBD2. V lost 4 bases, J lost 2 bases, and 8 bases stayed unmatched. In germline, CDR1 is MGHRA, CDR2 YSYEKL. The CDR3 sequence is 18 residues long. The CDR3 loop reads CASSPHSTSGGATDTQYF. In DNA, the CDR3 is TGCGCCAGCAGCCCCCACTCGACTAGCGGGGGGGCCACAGATACGCAGTATTTT.

The chain uses TRBV13 and TRBJ1-6, with D possibly matching TRBD1 (6 bases). V was shortened by 0 bases and J by 9 bases, with 12 bases between the two germline ends. Germline-derived CDR1 and CDR2 are PRHDT and FYEKMQ (reference sequence). The CDR3 consists of 15 residues. The CDR3 loop reads CASSLGEQGGSPLHF. The CDR3 DNA is TGTGCCAGCAGCTTAGGCGAACAGGGAGGTTCACCCCTCCACTTT.

V usage is TRBV7-9 and J usage is TRBJ2-2, with TRBD2 identical over 9 bases. Germline V gene data show CDR1 as SEHNR and CDR2 as FQNEAQ (reference sequence). This CDR3 contains 13 residues. J was trimmed by 4 bases and V by 8 bases; bases with no gene match: 2. Here the CDR3 DNA reads TGTGCCAGCGGCGGGGGGGCCACCGGGGAGCTGTTTTTT. It translates to CASGGGATGELFF.

CDR3 loop: CASSEGGNYGYTF. As DNA, the CDR3 is TGCGCCAGCAGTGAGGGGGGCAACTATGGCTACACCTTC. V is TRBV23-1 and J is TRBJ1-2, with TRBD1 as a possible D gene (6 bases). TRBV23-1 is an ORF; its function is uncertain. V dropped 5 bases and J dropped 2 bases, with 9 bases sitting between them. CDR3 length equals 13 residues.

J is TRBJ2-7 and V is TRBV4-3, with 12 bases fitting TRBD1. From germline, CDR1 is LGHNA and CDR2 YSLEER. V dropped 3 bases and J dropped 1; count of bases not matched to a gene: 1. The CDR3 runs to 15 residues. This CDR3 reads CASSQGQGASYEQYF. In DNA, the CDR3 is TGCGCCAGCAGCCAGGGACAGGGGGCATCCTACGAGCAGTACTTC.

V and J are TRBV5-1 and TRBJ1-1; D unresolved. Germline CDR1 is SGHRS and CDR2 is YFSETQ. The CDR3 contains 16 residues. V gave up 0 bases and J gave up 1 base, with 13 bases separating them. Here the CDR3 DNA reads TGCGCCAGCAGCTTGGTTTTCGCGGGAAAGAACACTGAAGCTTTCTTT. It specifies CASSLVFAGKNTEAFF.

The chain has TRBV27 and TRBJ2-1; the D gene is possibly TRBD1 (5 bases). V was shortened by 4 bases and J by 9 bases, with 7 bases between the two germline ends. Germline V CDR1 and CDR2: MNHEY, SMNVEV (reference sequence). The length of the CDR3 is 11 residues. The CDR3 reads CASSSGFEQFF. In DNA, the CDR3 is TGTGCCAGCAGTTCAGGGTTTGAGCAGTTCTTC.

This chain joins TRBV4-1 and TRBJ1-2; TRBD1 is a possible D gene (6 bases). This CDR3 is 16 amino acids long. V lost 1 base to trimming and J lost 4 bases, with 16 bases between them. Germline CDR1 reads MGHRA; CDR2 reads YSYEKL. The CDR3 loop reads CASSQARTLQGYGYTF. In DNA form, the CDR3 reads TGCGCCAGCAGCCAAGCCCGAACCCTACAGGGCTATGGCTACACCTTC.

CDR3 amino acids: CASSSTRQGSPMNQPQHF. The CDR3 DNA is TGTGCCAGCAGCTCCACTCGACAGGGTTCCCCAATGAATCAGCCCCAGCATTTT. The genes are TRBV7-8 and TRBJ1-5, with 7 bases lining up with TRBD1. CDR1 is SGHVS, CDR2 FQNEAQ, per germline. With 4 bases clipped from V and 4 bases from J, the junction kept 16 bases outside the gene matches. CDR3 length: 18 amino acids.

This chain connects TRBV15 to TRBJ1-5; no clear D. Trimming shortened V by 4 bases and J by 4 bases, and 20 bases separated the two germline ends. In germline, CDR1 is LNHNV, CDR2 YYDKDF (reference sequence). CDR3 length equals 17 residues. For the CDR3, the DNA is TGTGCCACCAGCAACACCTTCCGGACCCCAGAAAATCAGCCCCAGCATTTT. Protein product: CATSNTFRTPENQPQHF.

The rearrangement uses TRBV4-1 and TRBJ2-7; D is unresolved. Germline V CDR1 and CDR2: MGHRA, YSYEKL. The V gene lost 0 bases and the J gene lost 4 bases, with 7 bases spanning the gap. The CDR3 sequence is 13 residues long. CDR3 amino acids: CASSQEEWYEQYF. CDR3 DNA: TGCGCCAGCAGCCAAGAGGAATGGTACGAGCAGTACTTC.

The chain is built from TRBV20-1 and TRBJ1-2; TRBD1 aligns across 8 bases. The CDR3 sequence is 15 residues long. CDR1 is DFQATT, CDR2 SNEGSKA, per germline (reference sequence). V was clipped by 5 bases and J by 4 bases; unmatched bases: 12. DNA for the CDR3: TGCAGTGCTCGGCACCCACAGGGGGGGATCTATGGCTACACCTTC. As protein: CSARHPQGGIYGYTF.

The chain links TRBV25-1 to TRBJ2-5, with TRBD1 matching 7 bases. Germline lookup yields CDR1 MGHDK and CDR2 SYGVNS. The J segment lost 5 bases and the V segment lost 4 bases, leaving 4 bases of the junction unmatched. CDR3 length: 13 residues. In DNA, the CDR3 is TGTGCCAGCAGTGTCGACAGGGCGGAGACCCAGTACTTC. Translated: CASSVDRAETQYF.

The rearrangement joins TRBV29-1 to TRBJ2-1, with D uncertain. This CDR3 is 12 amino acids long. V lost 6 bases and J 4 bases, leaving 10 bases between the germline ends. Germline lookup yields CDR1 SQVTM and CDR2 ANQGSEA. Written as DNA, the CDR3 is TGCAGCGTCATCGACACATACAATGAGCAGTTCTTC. Translation: CSVIDTYNEQFF.

The chain carries TRBV19 and TRBJ2-7; 9 bases are shared with TRBD1. The CDR3 runs to 16 residues. CDR1 and CDR2 (germline): LNHDA, SQIVND (reference sequence). V shed 3 bases, J shed 3 bases, and the junction held 9 bases outside the gene matches. The CDR3 DNA reads TGTGCCAGTAGTATTGCTGTCGGGGGACAGGGCTACGAGCAGTACTTC. Its protein product is CASSIAVGGQGYEQYF.

CDR3 region: CASSQDPGQGRETQYF. The CDR3 DNA sequence: TGCGCCAGCAGCCAAGATCCCGGACAGGGAAGGGAGACCCAGTACTTC. The chain links TRBV4-1 to TRBJ2-5; TRBD1 aligns across 8 bases. Germline trimming cut 0 bases from V and 5 bases from J; bases unmatched to any gene: 8. In germline, CDR1 is MGHRA, CDR2 YSYEKL. The CDR3 length is 16 residues.